This T cell receptor beta chain stems from a study of T-cell reconstitution after alpha-beta-depleted transplantation in children (dated by TCRdb to 2016 to 2017). Turning to the overall study: The study quantitatively tracked T-cell immune reconstitution after TCRalphabeta/CD19-depleted allogeneic hematopoietic cell transplantation in children using TCR repertoire profiling.

Broad study findings and their caveats: The frequencies of hyperexpanded clones fell over the following months, and after one year, T-cell counts and TCRbeta diversity were mostly attributed to newly produced T cells. The apparently early alphabetaT-cell count recovery about two months after transplant was reportedly dependent on only several hundred rapidly expanded clones derived from non-depleted graft cells. The high TCRbeta diversity at day 60 in some patients was ascribed to recipient T cells and intrathymic progenitors that had survived conditioning.

The library relied on PCR. Sequencing took place on an Illumina HiSeq 2500. TCR library preparation used molecular barcoding, with unique molecular identifiers applied to normalize quantification of the TCRbeta repertoire. TCRdb reanalyzed the raw reads on its own, using fastp at Q25 for trimming and MiXCR for clone calling, and kept in-frame beta chains. For every CDR3 protein sequence, its rows merge into one entry that carries the most common genes and DNA. This sample holds a few hundred thousand distinct CDR3 sequences; about a quarter were observed only once. About 35% of the sample comes from the top ten. This clonotype turned up a few times. Its antigen remains unidentified. Base-call qualities are not available, and no considerably larger clone is one nucleotide away. From the germline V gene (reference sequence), CDR1 is DFQATT and CDR2 is SNEGSKA. Its CDR3 holds 16 amino acids, cysteine through phenylalanine. The retained sequence is limited to the CDR3, 48 bases, with the frame set at the first base. The germline V end is reduced by 6 bases and the J end by 0 bases; junction bases left unmatched: 10.

The treatment or condition label corresponds to: allogeneic hematopoietic cell transplantation with graft depleted of TCRalphabeta T cells and CD19 B cells. TCRalphabeta/CD19-depleted allogeneic hematopoietic cell grafts were given to the transplant recipients, all of whom were children. Source: PBMCs, taken before TCRalphabeta/CD19-depleted stem cell transplant. In this chain, TRBV20-1 is recombined with TRBJ1-5, and 8 junction bases match TRBD1. This clonotype originated in a boy in the first two years of life with Wiskott-Aldrich syndrome, due to receive a stem cell transplant. The CDR3 sequence is CSAFAQGARSNQPQHF. The DNA reads TGCAGTGCCTTCGCCCAGGGGGCTCGTAGCAATCAGCCCCAGCATTTT.